A selection of T cell receptor beta chains follows, all from one sample in a study of T cell responses to AZD1222 COVID-19 vaccine. Sequencing was performed with immunoSEQ multiplex PCR; in TCRdb, only in-frame clones are kept and a portion is missing. The table records 130,000 to 150,000 clones, around nine tenths of them present only once. The specimen comprised peripheral blood, sampled on day 0 of AZD1222 vaccination. The receptors come from an adult in good health. Each CDR3 is given with its conserved first and last residue. The D gene is left open where the match is weak. Clone size is shown for a subset of rows, as once, few, many or a class of expanded clone.

clone size	V gene	D gene	J gene	CDR3 protein	CDR3 DNA
NA	TRBV19	NA	TRBJ1-3	CASSIGDTIYF	TGTGCCAGTAGTATCGGCGACACCATATATTTT
NA	TRBV5-1	NA	TRBJ1-2	CASSLDLGQNYGYTF	TGCGCCAGCAGCTTGGACCTAGGACAAAACTATGGCTACACCTTC
NA	TRBV28	TRBD1	TRBJ1-6	CASSPRGASSNSPLHF	TGTGCCAGCAGTCCCAGGGGGGCGTCTAGTAATTCACCCCTCCACTTT
NA	TRBV5-1	NA	TRBJ2-7	CASRHSSGSSYEQYF	TGCGCCAGCCGTCACTCCAGCGGGTCGTCCTACGAGCAGTACTTC
NA	TRBV2	TRBD1	TRBJ2-3	CASSFRNRDRTTDTQYF	TGTGCCAGCAGTTTCCGAAACCGGGACAGGACTACAGATACGCAGTATTTT
NA	TRBV10-3	NA	TRBJ1-5	CAISEQYSNQPQHF	TGTGCCATCAGTGAGCAGTATAGCAATCAGCCCCAGCATTTT
NA	TRBV19	NA	TRBJ1-2	CASSLGGIYGYTF	TGTGCCAGTAGTCTAGGCGGGATCTATGGCTACACCTTC
NA	TRBV18	NA	TRBJ2-2	CASSLQGTARYTGELFF	TGTGCCAGCTCGCTCCAGGGGACCGCTCGCTACACCGGGGAGCTGTTTTTT
NA	TRBV5-1	TRBD2	TRBJ2-1	CASSSTSGGAGEQFF	TGCGCCAGCAGCTCAACTAGCGGGGGGGCTGGTGAGCAGTTCTTC
NA	TRBV14	NA	TRBJ2-3	CASSQEGLLLDTQYF	TGTGCCAGCAGCCAAGAGGGACTCCTCCTAGATACGCAGTATTTT
NA	TRBV3-1/TRBV3-2	NA	TRBJ1-2	CASSQDSGEGPRYGYTF	TGTGCCAGCAGCCAAGATTCCGGGGAGGGGCCCCGCTATGGCTACACCTTC
NA	TRBV6-4	NA	TRBJ1-5	CASSPGWDQPQHF	TGTGCCAGCTCCCCAGGGTGGGATCAGCCCCAGCATTTT
NA	TRBV19	NA	TRBJ1-5	CASSWGQTNQPQHF	TGTGCCAGTAGCTGGGGGCAAACCAATCAGCCCCAGCATTTT
once	TRBV7-2	NA	TRBJ1-1	CASQASRVNTEAFF	TGTGCCAGCCAAGCTTCCAGGGTTAACACTGAAGCTTTCTTT
NA	TRBV10-2	NA	TRBJ1-3	CASKVSGRNTIYF	TGCGCCAGCAAAGTATCAGGGAGAAACACCATATATTTT
once	TRBV2	TRBD1	TRBJ1-2	CASSLGTAYGYTF	TGTGCCAGCAGCCTCGGGACAGCTTATGGCTACACCTTC
NA	TRBV5-4	TRBD2	TRBJ2-7	CASHLAGGSHEQYF	TGTGCCAGCCACCTAGCGGGAGGGAGCCACGAGCAGTACTTC
NA	TRBV6-5	NA	TRBJ1-4	CASSYGAAGKELFF	TGTGCCAGCAGTTATGGGGCCGCAGGAAAGGAACTGTTTTTT
once	TRBV30	NA	TRBJ2-1	CAWSVWGGARNRDEQFF	TGTGCCTGGAGTGTATGGGGGGGGGCTAGGAACCGGGATGAGCAGTTCTTC
NA	TRBV5-1	NA	TRBJ2-3	CASSLGDVARTDTQYF	TGCGCCAGCAGCTTGGGGGACGTTGCACGCACAGATACGCAGTATTTT